This record concerns one T cell receptor (beta chain) sequence. The data were taken from a study of blood T cell repertoires in COVID-19. Study-wide background: Donors in the United States, Italy and Spain gave samples during acute or convalescent COVID-19. T cells, B-cell-depleted T cells, or PBMCs supplied cDNA or gDNA.

The CDR3 has 15 amino acids. Germline assignment: CDR1 MNHEY and CDR2 SVGAGI. Trimming shortened V by 4 bases and J by 6 bases, and 16 bases separated the two germline ends. Assay used: immunoSEQ multiplex PCR; TCRdb lists only in-frame clones, some missing. The repertoire holds about 180,000 clones, roughly 84% seen once, with 1.5% to 1.9% in the top ten. The TCR sequence derives from a human donor in a cohort sampled during active COVID-19. V gene TRBV6-5 combines with J gene TRBJ1-5, with D perhaps matching TRBD1 (6 bases). Sequenced: peripheral blood. This CDR3 is CASSLHQGGGQPQHF. The CDR3 coding sequence is TGTGCCAGCAGTTTACACCAGGGAGGGGGTCAGCCCCAGCATTTT.